Sequencing of this T cell receptor beta chain was carried out in a study of shared clonotypes between healthy human individuals. Terminally differentiated effector memory CD45RA+ cells were excluded from the naive CD8 cells, which were CD45RO-negative and positively selected for CCR7. The data were produced by immunoSEQ multiplex PCR, yet TCRdb's version contains in-frame clones alone and is incomplete. The data contain about 2 million clones, about 95% of them singletons. This CDR3 has 12 residues. Germline V gene lookup returns CDR1 SNHLY and CDR2 FYNNEI. The V end lost 6 bases, the J end lost 4 bases, and 9 bases lay between the germline ends. This clone was seen a handful of times.

The chain uses TRBV2 and TRBJ1-2; perhaps TRBD1 as D (6 bases). The sequenced material came from naive CD8+ T cells sorted from blood. The receptor was derived from a man between 18 and 29 years old in good health. The CDR3 DNA sequence: TGTGCCAGCAGCGAGGACAGCTATGGCTACACCTTC. Its protein product is CASSEDSYGYTF.